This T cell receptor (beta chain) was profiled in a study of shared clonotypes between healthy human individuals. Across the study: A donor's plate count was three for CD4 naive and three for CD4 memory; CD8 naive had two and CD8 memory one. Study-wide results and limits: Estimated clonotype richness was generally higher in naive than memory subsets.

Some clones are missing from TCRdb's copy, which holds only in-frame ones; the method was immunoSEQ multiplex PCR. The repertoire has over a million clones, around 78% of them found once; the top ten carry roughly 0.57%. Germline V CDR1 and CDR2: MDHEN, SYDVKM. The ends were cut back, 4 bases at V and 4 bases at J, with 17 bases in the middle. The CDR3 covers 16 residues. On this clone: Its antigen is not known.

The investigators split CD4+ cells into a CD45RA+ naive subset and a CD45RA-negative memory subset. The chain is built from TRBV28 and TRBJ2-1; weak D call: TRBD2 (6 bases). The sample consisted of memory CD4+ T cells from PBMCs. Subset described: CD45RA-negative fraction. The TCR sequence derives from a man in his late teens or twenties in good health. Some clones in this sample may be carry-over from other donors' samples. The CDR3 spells CASSSSSARPYNEQFF. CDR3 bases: TGTGCCAGCAGTTCATCTAGCGCCCGGCCTTACAATGAGCAGTTCTTC.